Included here is one TCR beta chain sequence, with context. These data are taken from a study of shared clonotypes between healthy human individuals. Original methodology: Sequence data from immunoSEQ were junction-only and lacked quality scores; consequently, filtering differed. The repertoire was sequenced with immunoSEQ multiplex PCR; TCRdb's copy has only in-frame clones and lacks some. The D gene and trimming were derived from the DNA, and the V and J assignments and clone size from that table. The sample holds approximately 1,000,000 clones, around three quarters seen once. Sequencing was performed on memory CD4+ T cells from PBMCs. Subset of the sample: CD45RA-negative fraction. This clonotype was sampled from a man between 18 and 29 years old in good health. Some clones in this sample may be carry-over from other donors' samples.

CDR3 coding DNA: TGTGCCAGCAGCGTAGCTATTACCCGGGACTCGGGTGGGACCCAGTACTTC. As protein: CASSVAITRDSGGTQYF. This sequence joins TRBV9 and TRBJ2-5, with a tentative D call TRBD2 (6 bases). The CDR3 consists of 17 residues. V was trimmed by 0 bases and J by 7 bases, leaving 22 bases between them. Per germline, CDR1 SGDLS and CDR2 YYNGEE. The variable domain in full, completed from reference TRBV9 and TRBJ2-5, reads DSGVTQTPKHLITATGQRVTLRCSPRSGDLSVYWYQQSLDQGLQFLIQYYNGEERAKGNILERFSAQQFPDLHSELNLSSLELGDSALYFCASSVAITRDSGGTQYFGPGTRLLVL.